The entry below describes one T cell receptor beta chain. Its antigen is not identified. The data were obtained in a study of somatic mutations in cytotoxic T cells in rheumatoid arthritis. Overall study: Before any treatment began, roughly 29 ml EDTA peripheral blood was collected from patients right after diagnosis. The study's findings and limits: Rheumatoid arthritis patients, but not healthy controls, exhibited increasing CD8+ clonality with age. Exceedance of 20% of CD8+ cells by the largest CD8+ clone occurred in about an eighth of the roughly 60 patients. Nobody had found out which antigens the expanded CD8+ clones targeted.

Trimming took off 1 base at V and 5 bases at J, with 14 bases between the two ends. The CDR3 has 15 amino acids. The germline CDR1 and CDR2 sequences are SGHTA and FQGNSA. Libraries were prepared by immunoSEQ multiplex PCR; TCRdb keeps only in-frame clonotypes and omits some of them. The repertoire includes around 2,500 clones, 70% to 90% of them detected once, and 40% to 45% sits in the top ten. This chain connects TRBV7-2 to TRBJ2-5; no firm D call. This clonotype was sampled from an adult with rheumatoid arthritis. Specimen: CD8+ T cells sorted from blood. CDR3 sequence: CASSLVASWRETQYF. The CDR3 DNA reads TGTGCCAGCAGCTTAGTTGCGTCTTGGCGGGAGACCCAGTACTTC.